Below are 5 T cell receptor beta chains sequenced from a single sample in a study of shared clonotypes between healthy human individuals. This table comes from immunoSEQ multiplex PCR, and its TCRdb copy is limited to in-frame clones, with some not included. The table has 2 million to 2.5 million clones, 90% to 95% seen once. The sample comprised naive CD4+ T cells from PBMCs. Regarding subset: CD45RA+ positively selected. The source is a man aged 18 to 30 in good health. Some clones in this sample may be carry-over from other donors' samples.

V is TRBV19 and J is TRBJ1-1; 10 bases line up with TRBD1. The CDR3 spans 14 residues. Trimming took 9 bases from V and 4 from J; bases not matched to a gene: 8. Germline CDR1 and CDR2: LNHDA and SQIVND (reference sequence). CDR3 in amino acids: CASLDRGQGTEAFF. CDR3 nucleotides: TGTGCCAGCCTAGACAGGGGGCAGGGCACTGAAGCTTTCTTT.

With regard to this clone: The same CDR3 is also encoded by other DNA sequences in this sample. The J gene is TRBJ2-7, the V gene TRBV15; no reliable D call. V lost 1 base and J lost 1, with 5 bases in between. This CDR3 is built from 13 residues. CDR1 LNHNV and CDR2 YYDKDF come from the germline V gene (reference sequence). CDR3 nucleotides: TGTGCCACCAGCAGAGGGGGTTCCTACGAGCAGTACTTC. It is translated as CATSRGGSYEQYF.

The chain carries TRBV5-1 and TRBJ2-7, with 9 bases matching TRBD2. The CDR3 runs 16 residues. The trim removed 4 bases at V and 1 base at J, leaving 9 bases unmatched. Germline assignment: CDR1 SGHRS and CDR2 YFSETQ. As DNA, the CDR3 is TGCGCCAGCAGCGCGCTAGCGGGACAGCTATCCTACGAGCAGTACTTC. Its protein product is CASSALAGQLSYEQYF.

The chain couples TRBV14 to TRBJ2-1, with 14 bases fitting TRBD2. Germline V gene lookup returns CDR1 SGHDN and CDR2 FVKESK. The CDR3 loop spans 16 amino acids. V lost 3 bases to trimming and J lost 6 bases; unmatched junction nucleotides: 4. CDR3 sequence reads: CASSHPGLAGVNEQFF. DNA of the CDR3: TGTGCCAGCAGCCACCCGGGACTAGCGGGAGTCAATGAGCAGTTCTTC.

The chain is built from TRBV28 and TRBJ1-2; 8 nucleotides agree with TRBD1. CDR3 size: 14 residues. Trimming took 2 bases from V and 4 from J; bases not matched to a gene: 3. The V gene's germline CDR1 is MDHEN and CDR2 SYDVKM. CDR3 region: CASSLAGQGYGYTF. CDR3 bases: TGTGCCAGCAGTTTAGCCGGACAGGGCTATGGCTACACCTTC.